This paragraph reports one T cell receptor beta chain. Trimming removed 1 base from V and 2 bases from J; junction bases left unmatched: 5. Germline assignment: CDR1 SEHNR and CDR2 FQNEAQ (reference sequence). This CDR3 spans 16 amino acids. These data come from a study of blood T cell repertoires in COVID-19. Seattle-derived patients entered the study during active infection and were followed longitudinally. In the authors' workflow: Cell counts per sample came from amplifying reference gene primers. Clones were read by immunoSEQ multiplex PCR, and TCRdb kept only the in-frame ones, dropping some. V and J calls plus clone size are reproduced from that table; the DNA served to infer D and trimming. The data contain tens of thousands of clones, over 75% of them singletons.

The chain carries TRBV7-9 and TRBJ2-1, with 7 bases lining up with TRBD2. The source material was peripheral blood. The receptor comes from a woman of 80 years or more with COVID-19, enrolled during active disease. The CDR3 region has the DNA TGTGCCAGCAGCTTAGGGGCGGGAGAACCCTACAATGAGCAGTTCTTC. Protein sequence: CASSLGAGEPYNEQFF.